The text below deals with one T cell receptor (beta chain). Its matching antigen is unknown. A junction end diverges from the germline sequence, so it may reflect a read error. The data belong to a study of vaccination effects on CD4 cells after COVID-19. Study-wide points: In vaccinees who were healthy, merely 1 out of 255 vaccine-induced clones cross-reacted with common cold coronaviruses.

CDR1 is MGHRA and CDR2 is YSYEKL in the germline V gene. The CDR3 contains 18 residues. Sequencing was performed with immunoSEQ multiplex PCR; in TCRdb, only in-frame clones are kept and a portion is missing. The sample gives about 68,000 clones, 80% of which show up once; 10% to 15% is in the top ten. ViraFEST expansion of antigen-specific CD4+ T cells with viral peptide pools preceded sequencing. Upon completion of 10 to 11 days in culture, CD4+ T cells were isolated. None of the vaccinated had previously contracted SARS-CoV-2, and their nucleocapsid antibodies tested negative. Cultures of some 1.8 million PBMC per well contained 9 to 10 IU/ml IL-2 plus 10 ug/ml peptides. Replacing half the medium with IL-2 medium was done on days 3 and 7.

V gene TRBV4-1 combines with J gene TRBJ2-5; 16 bases line up with TRBD2. The clonotype originates from a human donor who received a COVID-19 vaccine. The sample consisted of CD4+ T cells from PBMCs cultured with SARS-CoV-2 spike peptides, taken before COVID-19 vaccination. CDR3 coding DNA: TGCGCCAGCAGTCAAGGGGGGACTAGCGGGGGGGCGGGTGAGACCCAGTACTTC. Translation gives CASSQGGTSGGAGETQYF.